Listed here are 9 T cell receptor beta chains from one sample, sequenced in a study of CD8+CD57+ T cells in acquired aplastic anemia. The template for TCR beta VDJ and CDR3 sequence profiling was genomic DNA. Each CDR3 protein gets one entry after TCRdb re-called the reads with MiXCR. The sample contains 150,000 to 200,000 distinct CDR3 sequences, around three fifths of which appear only once. The sequenced material came from sorted CD4+, CD8+, or CD8+CD57+ T cells (not recorded which) from PBMCs. All receptors come from a human donor with severe aplastic anemia or a healthy control (not recorded which).

This clonotype occurred many times. The chain recombines TRBV9 with TRBJ2-2; unclear D gene. Deletions cut 4 bases from V and 4 bases from J, with 11 bases between. There are 14 residues in the CDR3. CDR1 is SGDLS, CDR2 YYNGEE, per germline. CDR3 residues: CASSLTGSTGELFF. The DNA of the CDR3 is TGTGCCAGCAGCTTGACGGGCAGCACCGGGGAGCTGTTTTTT.

This clonotype was seen a few times. V is TRBV24-1 and J is TRBJ2-3; unclear D gene. The V end lost 7 bases, the J end lost 2 bases, and 9 bases lay between the germline ends. Germline-derived CDR1 and CDR2 are KGHDR and SFDVKD. This CDR3 comprises 13 residues. The CDR3, as DNA: TGTGCCACCAGCCGGGCCTACACAGATACGCAGTATTTT. Its translation: CATSRAYTDTQYF.

The chain recombines TRBV19 with TRBJ1-6, with 9 positions matching TRBD1. Germline V CDR1 and CDR2: LNHDA, SQIVND (reference sequence). J gave up 3 bases and V 7 bases, and 4 bases lay outside the gene matches. This CDR3 comprises 15 residues. CDR3 DNA sequence: TGTGCCAGTACGGACAGGGGTCACTATAATTCACCCCTCCACTTT. Translated: CASTDRGHYNSPLHF.

This chain joins TRBV2 and TRBJ1-1, with D unclear. V was cut by 8 bases and J by 5 bases, with 9 bases left in between. The CDR3 is 11 residues long. CDR1 is SNHLY and CDR2 is FYNNEI in the germline V gene. The DNA for the CDR3 is TGTGCCAGCCAAACCGGGACTGAAGCTTTCTTT. This sequence encodes CASQTGTEAFF. Variable domain in full (rest from reference TRBV2 and TRBJ1-1): EPEVTQTPSHQVTQMGQEVILRCVPISNHLYFYWYRQILGQKVEFLVSFYNNEISEKSEIFDDQFSVERPDGSNFTLKIRSTKLEDSAMYFCASQTGTEAFFGQGTRLTVV.

V is TRBV2 and J is TRBJ2-3; 7 nucleotides agree with TRBD1. The CDR3 spans 15 residues. Germline V CDR1 and CDR2: SNHLY, FYNNEI. Trimming took 1 base from V and 3 from J; bases not matched to a gene: 4. CDR3 in amino acids: CASSEGRGLTDTQYF. The CDR3, as DNA: TGTGCCAGCAGTGAAGGCAGGGGGTTGACAGATACGCAGTATTTT.

This clonotype was counted a few times. This sequence joins TRBV5-6 and TRBJ2-1; D unclear. Germline V gene sequence: CDR1 SGHDT, CDR2 YYEEEE. The CDR3 loop spans 13 amino acids. Deletions cut 4 bases from V and 6 bases from J, with 11 bases between. CDR3 residues: CASSVQAGNEQFF. CDR3 DNA sequence: TGTGCCAGCAGCGTCCAGGCAGGCAATGAGCAGTTCTTC.

This clonotype appeared many times. The chain joins TRBV20-1 to TRBJ1-2; D is ambiguous. Per the germline V gene, CDR1 is DFQATT and CDR2 is SNEGSKA (reference sequence). V was cut by 5 bases and J by 6 bases, with 10 bases left in between. The CDR3 is made up of 11 amino acids. CDR3 residues: CSARPEDGYTF. CDR3 nucleotides: TGCAGTGCTCGACCCGAAGATGGCTACACCTTC.

V usage is TRBV27 and J usage is TRBJ2-7, with D possibly matching TRBD1 (6 bases). This CDR3 has 13 residues. V was cut by 6 bases and J by 2 bases, with 11 bases left in between. Germline CDR1 is MNHEY and CDR2 is SMNVEV (reference sequence). The CDR3 here is CASSPGHPYEQYF. CDR3 DNA: TGTGCCAGCAGCCCGGGACACCCCTACGAGCAGTACTTC.

This clonotype was found many times. The CDR3 end shows no conserved phenylalanine or tryptophan, and so a read error is likely. The V gene is TRBV9, the J gene TRBJ1-6; tentative D call: TRBD1 (5 bases). The germline gives CDR1 SGDLS, CDR2 YYNGEE. The length of the CDR3 is 14 residues. Trimming stripped 4 bases from V and 9 bases from J, with 14 bases between. CDR3 in amino acids: CASSPSGGTSPLHL. The DNA of the CDR3 is TGTGCCAGCAGCCCCAGCGGGGGTACTTCACCCCTCCACTTG.